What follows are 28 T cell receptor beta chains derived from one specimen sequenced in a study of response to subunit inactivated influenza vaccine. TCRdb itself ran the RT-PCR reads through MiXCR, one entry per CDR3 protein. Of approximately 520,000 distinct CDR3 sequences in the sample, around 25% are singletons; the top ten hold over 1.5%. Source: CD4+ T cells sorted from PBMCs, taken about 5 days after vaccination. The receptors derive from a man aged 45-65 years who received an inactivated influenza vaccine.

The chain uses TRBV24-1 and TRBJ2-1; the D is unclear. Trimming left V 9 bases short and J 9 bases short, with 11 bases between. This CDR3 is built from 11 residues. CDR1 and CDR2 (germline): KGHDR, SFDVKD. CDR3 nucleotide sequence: TGTGCCACCTCCCGGTACGCTGAGCAGTTCTTC. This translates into CATSRYAEQFF.

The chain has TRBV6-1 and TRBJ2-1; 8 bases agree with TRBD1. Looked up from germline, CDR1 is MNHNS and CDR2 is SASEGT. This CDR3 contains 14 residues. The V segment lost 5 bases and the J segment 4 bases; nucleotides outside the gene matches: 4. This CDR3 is CASSRGQEYNEQFF. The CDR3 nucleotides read TGTGCCAGCAGTCGGGGACAGGAGTACAATGAGCAGTTCTTC.

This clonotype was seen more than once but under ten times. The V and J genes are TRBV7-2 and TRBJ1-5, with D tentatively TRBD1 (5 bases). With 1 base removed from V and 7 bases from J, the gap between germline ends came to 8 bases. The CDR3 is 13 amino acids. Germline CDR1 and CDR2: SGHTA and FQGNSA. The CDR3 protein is CASSLVRDQPQHF. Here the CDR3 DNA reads TGTGCCAGCAGCTTAGTGAGGGACCAGCCCCAGCATTTT.

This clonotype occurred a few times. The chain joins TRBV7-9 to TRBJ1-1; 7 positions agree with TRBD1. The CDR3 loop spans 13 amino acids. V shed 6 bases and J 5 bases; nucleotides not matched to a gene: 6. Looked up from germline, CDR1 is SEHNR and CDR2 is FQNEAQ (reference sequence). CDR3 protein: CASRQGRSTEAFF. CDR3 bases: TGTGCCAGCAGACAGGGGAGGTCGACTGAAGCTTTCTTT.

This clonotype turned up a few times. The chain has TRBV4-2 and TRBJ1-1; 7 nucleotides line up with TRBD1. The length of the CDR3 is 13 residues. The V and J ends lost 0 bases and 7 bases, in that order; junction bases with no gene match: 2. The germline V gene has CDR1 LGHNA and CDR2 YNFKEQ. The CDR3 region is CASSQDNRGEAFF. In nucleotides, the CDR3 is TGTGCCAGCAGCCAAGATAACAGGGGTGAAGCTTTCTTT.

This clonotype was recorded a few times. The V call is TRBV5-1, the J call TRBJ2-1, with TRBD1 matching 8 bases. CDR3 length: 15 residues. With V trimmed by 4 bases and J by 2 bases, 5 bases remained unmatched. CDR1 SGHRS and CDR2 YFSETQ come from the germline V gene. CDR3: CASSMGQAAYNEQFF. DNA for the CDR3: TGCGCCAGCAGCATGGGACAGGCGGCCTACAATGAGCAGTTCTTC.

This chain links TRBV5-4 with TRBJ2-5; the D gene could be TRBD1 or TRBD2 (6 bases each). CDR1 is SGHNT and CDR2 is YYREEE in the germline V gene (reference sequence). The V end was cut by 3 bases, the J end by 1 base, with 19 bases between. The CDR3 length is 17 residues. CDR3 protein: CASSSFDGGPSQETQYF. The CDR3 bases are TGTGCCAGCAGCTCTTTTGACGGGGGCCCTTCCCAAGAGACCCAGTACTTC.

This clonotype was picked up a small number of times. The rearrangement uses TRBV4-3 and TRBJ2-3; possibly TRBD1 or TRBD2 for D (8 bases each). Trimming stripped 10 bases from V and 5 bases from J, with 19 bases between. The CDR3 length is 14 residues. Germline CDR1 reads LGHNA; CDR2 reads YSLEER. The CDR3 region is CATGERGTGDTQYF. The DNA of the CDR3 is TGCGCCACTGGGGAGCGGGGGACAGGAGATACGCAGTATTTT.

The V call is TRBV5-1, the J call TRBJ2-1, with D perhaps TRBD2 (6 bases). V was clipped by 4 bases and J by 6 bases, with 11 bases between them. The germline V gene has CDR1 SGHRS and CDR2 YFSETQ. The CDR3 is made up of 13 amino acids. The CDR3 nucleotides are TGCGCCAGCAGCGGGGGACTCATCAATGAGCAGTTCTTC. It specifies CASSGGLINEQFF. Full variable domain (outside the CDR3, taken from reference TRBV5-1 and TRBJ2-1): KAGVTQTPRYLIKTRGQQVTLSCSPISGHRSVSWYQQTPGQGLQFLFEYFSETQRNKGNFPGRFSGRQFSNSRSEMNVSTLELGDSALYLCASSGGLINEQFFGPGTRLTVL.

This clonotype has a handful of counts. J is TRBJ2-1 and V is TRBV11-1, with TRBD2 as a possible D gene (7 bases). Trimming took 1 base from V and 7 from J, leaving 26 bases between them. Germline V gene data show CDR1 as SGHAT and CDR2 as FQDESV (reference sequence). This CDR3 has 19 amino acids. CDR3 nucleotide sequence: TGTGCCAGCAGCTTAGGCCTGCGTAGCGGGCGGGGAGGGGGAAATGAGCAGTTCTTC. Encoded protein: CASSLGLRSGRGGGNEQFF. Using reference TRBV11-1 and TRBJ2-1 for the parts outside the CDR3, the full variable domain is EAEVAQSPRYKITEKSQAVAFWCDPISGHATLYWYRQILGQGPELLVQFQDESVVDDSQLPKDRFSAERLKGVDSTLKIQPAELGDSAMYLCASSLGLRSGRGGGNEQFFGPGTRLTVL.

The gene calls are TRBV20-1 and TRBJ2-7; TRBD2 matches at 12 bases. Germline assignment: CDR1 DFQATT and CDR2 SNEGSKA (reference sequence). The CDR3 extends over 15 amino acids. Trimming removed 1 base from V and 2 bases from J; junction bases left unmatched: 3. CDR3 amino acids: CSARVPSGGAYEQYF. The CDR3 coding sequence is TGCAGTGCTAGAGTCCCTAGCGGGGGGGCCTACGAGCAGTACTTC.

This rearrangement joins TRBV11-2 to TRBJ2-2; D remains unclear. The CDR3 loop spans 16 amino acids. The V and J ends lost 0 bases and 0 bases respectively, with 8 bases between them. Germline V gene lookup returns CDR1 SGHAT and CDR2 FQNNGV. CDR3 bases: TGTGCCAGCAGCTTAGATCCCAACCCGAACACCGGGGAGCTGTTTTTT. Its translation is CASSLDPNPNTGELFF.

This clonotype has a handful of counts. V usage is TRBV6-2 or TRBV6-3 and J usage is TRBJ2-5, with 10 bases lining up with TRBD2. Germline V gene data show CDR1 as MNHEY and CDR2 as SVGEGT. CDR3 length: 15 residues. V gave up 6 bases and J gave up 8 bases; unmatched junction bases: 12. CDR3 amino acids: CASRVTSASGRTQYF. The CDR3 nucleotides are TGTGCCAGCAGAGTTACGTCGGCTAGCGGGAGAACCCAGTACTTC.

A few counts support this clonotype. The CDR3 loop is CSAREQLLTQQYF. CDR3 coding DNA: TGCAGTGCTAGAGAGCAGTTACTAACCCAGCAGTACTTC. The genes are TRBV20-1 and TRBJ2-7; no clear D gene. Trimming removed 0 bases at V and 8 bases at J, with 14 bases between. The V gene's germline CDR1 is DFQATT and CDR2 SNEGSKA (reference sequence). The CDR3 is 13 residues long.

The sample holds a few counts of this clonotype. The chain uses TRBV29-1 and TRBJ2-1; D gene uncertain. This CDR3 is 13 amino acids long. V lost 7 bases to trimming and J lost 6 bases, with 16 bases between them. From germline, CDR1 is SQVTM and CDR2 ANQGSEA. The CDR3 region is CSGFQYVGNEQFF. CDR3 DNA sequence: TGCAGCGGCTTTCAGTACGTTGGCAATGAGCAGTTCTTC.

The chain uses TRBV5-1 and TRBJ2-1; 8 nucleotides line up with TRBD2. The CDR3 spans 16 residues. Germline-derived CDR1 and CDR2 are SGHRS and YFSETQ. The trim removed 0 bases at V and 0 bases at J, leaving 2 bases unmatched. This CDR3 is CASSLALAGSYNEQFF. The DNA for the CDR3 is TGCGCCAGCAGCTTGGCTCTAGCGGGCTCCTACAATGAGCAGTTCTTC.

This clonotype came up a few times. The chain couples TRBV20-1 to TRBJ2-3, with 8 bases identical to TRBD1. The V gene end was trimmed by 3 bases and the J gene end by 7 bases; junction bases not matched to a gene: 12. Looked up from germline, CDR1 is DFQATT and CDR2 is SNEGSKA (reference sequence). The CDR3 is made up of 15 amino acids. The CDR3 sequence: CSARMSSGGLNTQYF. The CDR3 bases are TGCAGTGCTAGGATGTCGTCAGGGGGCCTGAATACGCAGTATTTT.

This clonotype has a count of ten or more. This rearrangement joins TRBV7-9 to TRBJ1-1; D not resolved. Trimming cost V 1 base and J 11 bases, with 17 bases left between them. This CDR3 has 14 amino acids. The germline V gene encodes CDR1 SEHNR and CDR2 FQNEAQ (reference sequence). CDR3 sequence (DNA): TGTGCCAGCAGCTTAGATTTCGGCGGGCAGGAGGCTTTCTTT. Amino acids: CASSLDFGGQEAFF. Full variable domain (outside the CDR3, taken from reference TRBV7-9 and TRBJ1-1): DTGVSQNPRHKITKRGQNVTFRCDPISEHNRLYWYRQTLGQGPEFLTYFQNEAQLEKSRLLSDRFSAERPKGSFSTLEIQRTEQGDSAMYLCASSLDFGGQEAFFGQGTRLTVV.

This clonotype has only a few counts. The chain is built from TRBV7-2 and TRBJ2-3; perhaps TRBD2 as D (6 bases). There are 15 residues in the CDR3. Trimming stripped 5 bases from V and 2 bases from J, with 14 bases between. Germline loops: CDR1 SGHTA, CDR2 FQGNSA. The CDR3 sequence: CASSPGSSYTDTQYF. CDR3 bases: TGTGCCAGCAGCCCCGGGAGCTCGTACACAGATACGCAGTATTTT.

The CDR3: CASSFSGRGNNEQFF. Here the CDR3 DNA reads TGCGCCAGCAGCTTTAGCGGGAGGGGAAACAATGAGCAGTTCTTC. The chain employs TRBV5-1 and TRBJ2-1; 11 nucleotides align to TRBD2. The germline gives CDR1 SGHRS, CDR2 YFSETQ. The V and J ends lost 2 bases and 5 bases, in that order; junction bases with no gene match: 3. The CDR3 covers 15 residues. Drawing the rest from reference TRBV5-1 and TRBJ2-1, the complete variable domain is KAGVTQTPRYLIKTRGQQVTLSCSPISGHRSVSWYQQTPGQGLQFLFEYFSETQRNKGNFPGRFSGRQFSNSRSEMNVSTLELGDSALYLCASSFSGRGNNEQFFGPGTRLTVL.

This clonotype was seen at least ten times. CDR3 nucleotides: TGTGCCAGCAGCCACCGCGAGGGGTTTAGTTCCTACGAGCAGTACTTC. Translated, it gives CASSHREGFSSYEQYF. The genes are TRBV7-2 and TRBJ2-7; either TRBD1 or TRBD2 may fit D (5 bases each). The V gene's germline CDR1 is SGHTA and CDR2 FQGNSA. With 5 bases removed from V and 1 base from J, the gap between germline ends came to 18 bases. The CDR3 loop spans 16 amino acids.

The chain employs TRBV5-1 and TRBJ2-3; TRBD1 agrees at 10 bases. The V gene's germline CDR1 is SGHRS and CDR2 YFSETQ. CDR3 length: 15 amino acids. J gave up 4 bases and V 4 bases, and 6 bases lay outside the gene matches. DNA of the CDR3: TGCGCCAGCAGCCTGACAGGGGGCTTTCCAGATACGCAGTATTTT. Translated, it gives CASSLTGGFPDTQYF. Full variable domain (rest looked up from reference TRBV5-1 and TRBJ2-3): KAGVTQTPRYLIKTRGQQVTLSCSPISGHRSVSWYQQTPGQGLQFLFEYFSETQRNKGNFPGRFSGRQFSNSRSEMNVSTLELGDSALYLCASSLTGGFPDTQYFGPGTRLTVL.

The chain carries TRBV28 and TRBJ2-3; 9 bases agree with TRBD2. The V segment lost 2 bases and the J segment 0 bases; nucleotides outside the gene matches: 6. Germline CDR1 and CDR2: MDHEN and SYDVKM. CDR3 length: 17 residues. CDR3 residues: CASSLIFAGGSTDTQYF. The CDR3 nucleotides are TGTGCCAGCAGTTTAATCTTCGCGGGGGGGAGCACAGATACGCAGTATTTT.

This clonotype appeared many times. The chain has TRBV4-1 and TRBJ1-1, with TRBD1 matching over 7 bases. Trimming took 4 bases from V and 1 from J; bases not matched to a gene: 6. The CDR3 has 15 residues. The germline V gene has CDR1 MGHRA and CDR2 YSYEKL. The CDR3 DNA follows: TGCGCCAGCAGCCCTACGGGACAGTCGAACACTGAAGCTTTCTTT. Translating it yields CASSPTGQSNTEAFF.

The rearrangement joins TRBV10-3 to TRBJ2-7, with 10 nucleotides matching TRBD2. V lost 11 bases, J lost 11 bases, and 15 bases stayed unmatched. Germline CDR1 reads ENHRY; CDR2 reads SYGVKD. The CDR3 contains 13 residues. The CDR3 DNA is TGTGCCTCCTCCACACTAGCGGGGCCTGGTGAGTACTTC. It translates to CASSTLAGPGEYF.

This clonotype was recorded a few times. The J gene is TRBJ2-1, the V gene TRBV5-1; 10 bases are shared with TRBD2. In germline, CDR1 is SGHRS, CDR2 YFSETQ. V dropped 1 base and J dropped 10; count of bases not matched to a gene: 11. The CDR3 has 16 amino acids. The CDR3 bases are TGCGCCAGCAGCTTGCGCGTGGGACTAGCGATTATAGAGCAGTTCTTC. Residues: CASSLRVGLAIIEQFF.

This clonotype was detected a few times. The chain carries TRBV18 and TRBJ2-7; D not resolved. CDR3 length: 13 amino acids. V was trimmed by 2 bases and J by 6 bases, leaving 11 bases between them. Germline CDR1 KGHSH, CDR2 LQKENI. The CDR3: CASSPDGPGEQYF. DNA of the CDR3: TGTGCCAGCTCACCAGATGGTCCGGGCGAGCAGTACTTC.

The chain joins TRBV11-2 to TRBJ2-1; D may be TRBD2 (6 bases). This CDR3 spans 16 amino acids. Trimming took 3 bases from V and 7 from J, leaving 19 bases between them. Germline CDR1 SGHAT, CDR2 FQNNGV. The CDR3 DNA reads TGTGCCAGCAGCTTTAGTGACGGGGGAGTCATGAATGAGCAGTTCTTC. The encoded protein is CASSFSDGGVMNEQFF.